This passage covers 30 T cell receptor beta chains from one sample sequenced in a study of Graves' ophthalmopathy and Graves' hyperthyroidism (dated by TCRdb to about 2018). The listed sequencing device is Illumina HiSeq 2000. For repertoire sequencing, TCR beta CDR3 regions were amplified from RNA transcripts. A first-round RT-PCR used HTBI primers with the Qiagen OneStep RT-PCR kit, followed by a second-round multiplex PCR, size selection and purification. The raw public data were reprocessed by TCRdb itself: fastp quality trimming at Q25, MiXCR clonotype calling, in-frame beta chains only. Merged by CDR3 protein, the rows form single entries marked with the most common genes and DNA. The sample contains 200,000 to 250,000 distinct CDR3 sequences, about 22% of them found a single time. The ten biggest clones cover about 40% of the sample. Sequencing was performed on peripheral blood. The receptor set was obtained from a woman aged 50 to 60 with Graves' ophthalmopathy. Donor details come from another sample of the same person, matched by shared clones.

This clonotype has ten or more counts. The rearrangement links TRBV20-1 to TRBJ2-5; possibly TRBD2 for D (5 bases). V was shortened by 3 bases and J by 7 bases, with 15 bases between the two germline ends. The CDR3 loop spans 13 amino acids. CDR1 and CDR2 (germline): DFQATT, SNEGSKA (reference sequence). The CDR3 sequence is CSASPQEDGTQYF. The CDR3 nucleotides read TGCAGTGCTAGCCCTCAGGAGGATGGGACCCAGTACTTC.

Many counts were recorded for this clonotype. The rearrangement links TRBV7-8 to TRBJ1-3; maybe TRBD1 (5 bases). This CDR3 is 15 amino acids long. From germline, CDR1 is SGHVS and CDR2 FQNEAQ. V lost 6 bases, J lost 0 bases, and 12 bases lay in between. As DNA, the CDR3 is TGTGCCAGCAGGGCGGGACGAGGCTCTGGAAACACCATATATTTT. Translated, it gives CASRAGRGSGNTIYF.

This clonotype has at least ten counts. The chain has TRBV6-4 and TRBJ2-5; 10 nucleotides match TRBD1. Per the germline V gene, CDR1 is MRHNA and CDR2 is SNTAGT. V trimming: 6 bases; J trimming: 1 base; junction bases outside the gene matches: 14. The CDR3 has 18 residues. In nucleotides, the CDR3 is TGTGCCAGCAGCCCTTCAGGGACAGGGGTGACCCTCCAAGAGACCCAGTACTTC. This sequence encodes CASSPSGTGVTLQETQYF.

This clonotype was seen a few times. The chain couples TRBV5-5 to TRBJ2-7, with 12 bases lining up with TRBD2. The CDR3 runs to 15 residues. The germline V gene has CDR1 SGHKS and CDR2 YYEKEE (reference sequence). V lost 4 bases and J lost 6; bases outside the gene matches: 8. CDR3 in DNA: TGTGCCAGCAGCCCGACTAGCGGGAGTCTTAGCGAGCAGTACTTC. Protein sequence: CASSPTSGSLSEQYF.

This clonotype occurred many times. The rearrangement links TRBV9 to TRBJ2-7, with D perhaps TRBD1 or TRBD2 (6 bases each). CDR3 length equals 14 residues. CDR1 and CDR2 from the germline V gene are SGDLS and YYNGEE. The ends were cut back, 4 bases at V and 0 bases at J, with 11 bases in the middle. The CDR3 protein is CASSSGDISYEQYF. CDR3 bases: TGTGCCAGCAGCTCGGGGGACATCTCCTACGAGCAGTACTTC.

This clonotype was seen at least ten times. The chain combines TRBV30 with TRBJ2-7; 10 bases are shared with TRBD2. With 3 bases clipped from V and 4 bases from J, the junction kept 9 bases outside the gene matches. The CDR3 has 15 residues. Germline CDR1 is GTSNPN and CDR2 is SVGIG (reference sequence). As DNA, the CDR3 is TGTGCCTGGAGCCGCGCGTCTAGCGGGAGTTACGAGCAGTACTTC. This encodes CAWSRASSGSYEQYF.

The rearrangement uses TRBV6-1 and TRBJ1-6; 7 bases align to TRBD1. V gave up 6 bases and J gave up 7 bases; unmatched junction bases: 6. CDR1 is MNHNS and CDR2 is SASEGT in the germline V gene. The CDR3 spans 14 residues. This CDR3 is CASSEQGSNSPLHF. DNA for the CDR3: TGTGCCAGCAGCGAACAGGGGAGCAATTCACCCCTCCACTTT.

The CDR3 is CASSLGGLASSYEQYF. The CDR3 DNA reads TGCGCCAGCAGCTTGGGGGGACTAGCTTCCTCCTACGAGCAGTACTTC. The chain is built from TRBV5-1 and TRBJ2-7; TRBD2 agrees at 9 bases. Germline CDR1 and CDR2: SGHRS and YFSETQ. Losses at the gene ends were 0 bases for V and 0 bases for J; bases not matched to a gene: 4. The CDR3 has 16 amino acids.

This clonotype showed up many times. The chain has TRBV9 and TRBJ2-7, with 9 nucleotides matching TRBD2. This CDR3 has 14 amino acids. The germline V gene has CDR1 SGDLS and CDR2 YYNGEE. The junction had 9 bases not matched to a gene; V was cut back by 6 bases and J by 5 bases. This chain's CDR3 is CASNGGRAHDEQYF. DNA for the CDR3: TGTGCCAGCAACGGCGGGAGGGCCCATGACGAGCAGTACTTC. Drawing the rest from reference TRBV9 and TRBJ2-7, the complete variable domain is DSGVTQTPKHLITATGQRVTLRCSPRSGDLSVYWYQQSLDQGLQFLIQYYNGEERAKGNILERFSAQQFPDLHSELNLSSLELGDSALYFCASNGGRAHDEQYFGPGTRLTVT.

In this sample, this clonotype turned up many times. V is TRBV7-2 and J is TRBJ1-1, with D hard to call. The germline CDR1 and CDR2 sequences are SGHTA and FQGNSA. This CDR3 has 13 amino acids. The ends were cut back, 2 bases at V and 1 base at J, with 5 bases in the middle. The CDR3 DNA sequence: TGTGCCAGCAGCTTACTTACGAACACTGAAGCTTTCTTT. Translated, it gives CASSLLTNTEAFF.

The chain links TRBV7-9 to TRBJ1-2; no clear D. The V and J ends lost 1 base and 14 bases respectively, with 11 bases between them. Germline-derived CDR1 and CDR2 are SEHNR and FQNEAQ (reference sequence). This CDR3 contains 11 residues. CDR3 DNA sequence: TGTGCCAGCAGCTTAGGTTCAGCTCAGACCTTC. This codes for CASSLGSAQTF.

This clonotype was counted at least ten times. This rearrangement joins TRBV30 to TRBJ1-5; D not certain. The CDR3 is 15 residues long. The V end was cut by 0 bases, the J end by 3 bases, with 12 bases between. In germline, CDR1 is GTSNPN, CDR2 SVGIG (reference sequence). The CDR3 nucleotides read TGTGCCTGGAGTGTATCGGCAGGAGCCAATCAGCCCCAGCATTTT. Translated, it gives CAWSVSAGANQPQHF.

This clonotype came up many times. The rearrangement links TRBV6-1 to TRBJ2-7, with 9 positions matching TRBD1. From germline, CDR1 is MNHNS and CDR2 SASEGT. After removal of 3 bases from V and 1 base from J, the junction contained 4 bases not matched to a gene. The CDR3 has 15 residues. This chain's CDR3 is CASSEYDRGSYEQYF. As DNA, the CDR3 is TGTGCCAGCAGTGAGTACGACAGGGGGTCCTACGAGCAGTACTTC.

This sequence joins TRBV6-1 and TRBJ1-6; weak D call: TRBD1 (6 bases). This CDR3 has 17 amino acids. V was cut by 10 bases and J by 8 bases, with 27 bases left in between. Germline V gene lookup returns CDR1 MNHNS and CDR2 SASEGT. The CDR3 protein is CANYSARQTGSDSPLHF. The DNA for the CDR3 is TGTGCCAACTATTCTGCCCGTCAAACAGGGTCAGATTCACCCCTCCACTTT.

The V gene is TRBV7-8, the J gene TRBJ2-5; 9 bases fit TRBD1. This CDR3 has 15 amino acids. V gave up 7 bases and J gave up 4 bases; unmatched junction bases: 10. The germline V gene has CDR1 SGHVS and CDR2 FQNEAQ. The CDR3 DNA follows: TGTGCCAGCAACCGGGACAGGGCTGGCGGAGAGACCCAGTACTTC. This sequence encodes CASNRDRAGGETQYF. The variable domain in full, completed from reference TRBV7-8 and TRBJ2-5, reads GAGVSQSPRYKVAKRGQDVALRCDPISGHVSLFWYQQALGQGPEFLTYFQNEAQLDKSGLPSDRFFAERPEGSVSTLKIQRTQQEDSAVYLCASNRDRAGGETQYFGPGTRLLVL.

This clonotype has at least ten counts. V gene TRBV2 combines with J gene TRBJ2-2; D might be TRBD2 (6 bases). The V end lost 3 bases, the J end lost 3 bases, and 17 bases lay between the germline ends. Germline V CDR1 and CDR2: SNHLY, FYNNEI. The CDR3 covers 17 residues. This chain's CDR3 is CASSDLLGGWDTGELFF. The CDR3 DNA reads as TGTGCCAGCAGTGACTTATTGGGAGGCTGGGACACCGGGGAGCTGTTTTTT.

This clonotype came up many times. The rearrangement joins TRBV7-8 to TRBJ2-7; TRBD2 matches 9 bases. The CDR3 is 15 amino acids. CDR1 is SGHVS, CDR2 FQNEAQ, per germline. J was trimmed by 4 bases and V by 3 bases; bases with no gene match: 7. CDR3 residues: CASSFFPGLAYEQYF. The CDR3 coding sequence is TGTGCCAGCAGCTTCTTTCCGGGACTAGCTTACGAGCAGTACTTC.

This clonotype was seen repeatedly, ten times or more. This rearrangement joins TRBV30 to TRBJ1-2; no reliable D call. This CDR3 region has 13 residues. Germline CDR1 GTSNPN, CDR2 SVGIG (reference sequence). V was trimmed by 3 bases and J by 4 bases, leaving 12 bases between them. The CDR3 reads CAWSPQRAYGYTF. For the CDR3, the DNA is TGTGCCTGGAGCCCTCAGCGAGCCTATGGCTACACCTTC.

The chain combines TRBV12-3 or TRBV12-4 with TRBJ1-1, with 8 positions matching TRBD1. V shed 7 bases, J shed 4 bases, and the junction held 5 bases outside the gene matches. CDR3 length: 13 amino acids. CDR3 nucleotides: TGTGCCAGCACCCGCACAGGGGGCACTGAAGCTTTCTTT. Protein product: CASTRTGGTEAFF.

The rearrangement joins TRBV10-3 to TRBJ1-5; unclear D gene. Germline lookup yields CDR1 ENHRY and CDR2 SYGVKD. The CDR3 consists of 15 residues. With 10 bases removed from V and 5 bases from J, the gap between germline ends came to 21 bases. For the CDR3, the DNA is TGTGCCACCGCTTCTGGGCAGGTGATGGATCAGCCCCAGCATTTT. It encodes CATASGQVMDQPQHF.

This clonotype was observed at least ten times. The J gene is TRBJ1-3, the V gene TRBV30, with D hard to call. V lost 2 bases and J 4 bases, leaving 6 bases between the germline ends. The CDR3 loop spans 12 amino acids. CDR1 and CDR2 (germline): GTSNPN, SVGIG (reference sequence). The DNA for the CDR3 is TGTGCCTGGAGTTTTGCCGGAAACACCATATATTTT. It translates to CAWSFAGNTIYF.

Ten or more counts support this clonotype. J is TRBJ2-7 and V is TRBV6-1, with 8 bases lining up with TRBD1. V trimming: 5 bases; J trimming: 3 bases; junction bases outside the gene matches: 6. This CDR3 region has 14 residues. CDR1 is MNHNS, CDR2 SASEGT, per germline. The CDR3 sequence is CASSIDRGSYEQYF. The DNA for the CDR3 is TGTGCCAGCAGTATTGACAGGGGAAGCTACGAGCAGTACTTC.

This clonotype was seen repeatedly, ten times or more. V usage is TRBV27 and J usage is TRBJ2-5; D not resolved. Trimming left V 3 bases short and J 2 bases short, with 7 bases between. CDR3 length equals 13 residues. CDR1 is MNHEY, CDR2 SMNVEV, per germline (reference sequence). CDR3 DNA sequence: TGTGCCAGCAGTTTGTCTTCTCAAGAGACCCAGTACTTC. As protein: CASSLSSQETQYF.

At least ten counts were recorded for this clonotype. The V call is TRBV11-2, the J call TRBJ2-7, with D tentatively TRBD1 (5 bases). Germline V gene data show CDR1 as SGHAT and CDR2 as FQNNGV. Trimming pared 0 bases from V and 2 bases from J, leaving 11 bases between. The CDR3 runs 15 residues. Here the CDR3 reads CASSLEGAATYEQYF. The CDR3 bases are TGTGCCAGCAGCTTAGAAGGGGCGGCAACCTACGAGCAGTACTTC.

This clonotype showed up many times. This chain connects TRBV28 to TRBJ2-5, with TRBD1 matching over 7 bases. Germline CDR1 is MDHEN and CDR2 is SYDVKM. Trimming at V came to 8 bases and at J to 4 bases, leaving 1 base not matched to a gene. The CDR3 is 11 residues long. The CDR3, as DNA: TGTGCCAGCCGACAGGGAGAGACCCAGTACTTC. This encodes CASRQGETQYF.

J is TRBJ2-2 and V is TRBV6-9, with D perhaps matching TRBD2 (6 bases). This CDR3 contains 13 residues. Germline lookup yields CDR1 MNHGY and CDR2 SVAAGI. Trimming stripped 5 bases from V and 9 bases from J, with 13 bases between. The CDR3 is CASSLTSRWELFF. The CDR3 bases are TGTGCCAGCAGTCTGACTAGTCGATGGGAGCTGTTTTTT.

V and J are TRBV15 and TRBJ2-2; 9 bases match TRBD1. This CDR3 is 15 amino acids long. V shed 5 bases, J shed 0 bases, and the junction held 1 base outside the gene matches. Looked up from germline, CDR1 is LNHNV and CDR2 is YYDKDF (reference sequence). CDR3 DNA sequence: TGTGCCACCAGCGACAGGGGGGCGAACACCGGGGAGCTGTTTTTT. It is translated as CATSDRGANTGELFF. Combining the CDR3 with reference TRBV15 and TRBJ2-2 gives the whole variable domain DAMVIQNPRYQVTQFGKPVTLSCSQTLNHNVMYWYQQKSSQAPKLLFHYYDKDFNNEADTPDNFQSRRPNTSFCFLDIRSPGLGDTAMYLCATSDRGANTGELFFGEGSRLTVL.

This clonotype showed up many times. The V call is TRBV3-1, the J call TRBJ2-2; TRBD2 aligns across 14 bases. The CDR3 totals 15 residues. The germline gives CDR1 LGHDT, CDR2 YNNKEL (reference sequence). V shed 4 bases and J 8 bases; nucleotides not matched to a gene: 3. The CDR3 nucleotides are TGTGCCAGCAGCCTGGGACTAGCGGGAGTAGGGGAGCTGTTTTTT. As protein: CASSLGLAGVGELFF. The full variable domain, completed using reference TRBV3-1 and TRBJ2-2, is DTAVSQTPKYLVTQMGNDKSIKCEQNLGHDTMYWYKQDSKKFLKIMFSYNNKELIINETVPNRFSPKSPDKAHLNLHINSLELGDSAVYFCASSLGLAGVGELFFGEGSRLTVL.

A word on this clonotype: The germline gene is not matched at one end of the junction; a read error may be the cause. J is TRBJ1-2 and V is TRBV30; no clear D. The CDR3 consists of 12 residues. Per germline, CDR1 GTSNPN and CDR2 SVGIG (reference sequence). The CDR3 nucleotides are TGTGCCGGGAGTTTCCTTAACTATGGCTACAGCTTC. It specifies CAGSFLNYGYSF.

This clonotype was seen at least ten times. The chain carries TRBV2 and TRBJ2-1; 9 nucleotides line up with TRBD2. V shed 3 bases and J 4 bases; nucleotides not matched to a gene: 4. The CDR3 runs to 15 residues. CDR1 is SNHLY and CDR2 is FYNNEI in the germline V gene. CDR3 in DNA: TGTGCCAGCAGTGAGAGAGCGGGAGGTTACAATGAGCAGTTCTTC. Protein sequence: CASSERAGGYNEQFF.